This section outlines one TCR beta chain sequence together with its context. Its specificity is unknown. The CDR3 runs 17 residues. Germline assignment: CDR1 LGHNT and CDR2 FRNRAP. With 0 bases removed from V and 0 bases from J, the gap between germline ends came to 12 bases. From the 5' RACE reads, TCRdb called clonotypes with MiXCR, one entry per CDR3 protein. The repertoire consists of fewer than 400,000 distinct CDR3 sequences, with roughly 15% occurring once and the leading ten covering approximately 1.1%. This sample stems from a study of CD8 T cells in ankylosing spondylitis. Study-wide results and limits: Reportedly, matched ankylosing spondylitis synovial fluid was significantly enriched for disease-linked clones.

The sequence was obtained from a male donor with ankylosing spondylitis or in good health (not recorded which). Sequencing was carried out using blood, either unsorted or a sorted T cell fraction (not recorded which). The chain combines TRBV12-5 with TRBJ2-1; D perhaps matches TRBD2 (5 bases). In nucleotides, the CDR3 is TGTGCTAGTGGTTTGGTGGAGGTCCACCACTCCTACAATGAGCAGTTCTTC. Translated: CASGLVEVHHSYNEQFF.